Listed below are T cell receptor beta chains from one sample, sequenced in a study of Ad26.COV2.S vaccination and SARS-CoV-2 variants. Sequenced by immunoSEQ multiplex PCR; TCRdb stores in-frame clones only, minus some. The data show some 180,000 clones, with approximately 88% seen just once and 5% to 7% held by the top ten. The sequenced sample was peripheral blood, obtained after recovery from COVID-19. Every receptor here comes from a human donor who had recovered from COVID-19. Both conserved end residues are part of each CDR3. A D gene is named only where the DNA matches it firmly. The size of a clone is reported for some rows only, either as once, few or many, or as a class for expanded clones.

V,size,J,D,CDR3,DNA
TRBV6-5,.,TRBJ1-2,TRBD1,CASSMTGNYGYTF,TGTGCCAGCAGCATGACAGGGAACTATGGCTACACCTTC
TRBV5-1,.,TRBJ1-1,.,CASSFRGLGMNTEAFF,TGCGCCAGCAGCTTCCGGGGACTCGGGATGAACACTGAAGCTTTCTTT
TRBV2,.,TRBJ2-5,TRBD2,CASRLGLAGGETQYF,TGTGCCAGCAGACTAGGACTAGCGGGGGGAGAGACCCAGTACTTC
TRBV25-1,.,TRBJ2-2,.,CASSEGAGELFF,TGTGCCAGCAGTGAGGGAGCCGGGGAGCTGTTTTTT
TRBV2,.,TRBJ1-6,.,CASSGVEGRSPLHF,TGTGCCAGCAGTGGAGTGGAGGGGAGATCACCCCTCCACTTT
TRBV12-1,.,TRBJ2-7,.,CASSSPSGQGFYEQYF,TGTGCCAGCAGCTCCCCGTCGGGACAGGGTTTTTACGAGCAGTACTTC
TRBV6-2/TRBV6-3,.,TRBJ2-7,.,CASSSLQDYYLYEQYF,TGTGCCAGCAGTTCCTTACAGGATTATTATCTCTACGAGCAGTACTTC
TRBV5-6,.,TRBJ2-4,.,CASSLGRDYIQYF,TGTGCCAGCAGCTTGGGAAGGGATTACATTCAGTACTTC
TRBV11-2,.,TRBJ2-7,TRBD2,CASSWRGLAGEEQYF,TGTGCCAGCAGCTGGAGAGGACTAGCGGGAGAGGAGCAGTACTTC
TRBV6-2/TRBV6-3,.,TRBJ2-1,.,CASSGDSLSSSYNEQFF,TGTGCCAGCAGTGGAGACTCGTTATCTAGCTCCTACAATGAGCAGTTCTTC
TRBV5-1,.,TRBJ2-3,.,CASSPGGPTDTQYF,TGCGCCAGCAGCCCCGGGGGGCCCACAGATACGCAGTATTTT
TRBV4-1,.,TRBJ2-3,.,CASRHDTSTDTQYF,TGCGCCAGCAGGCACGACACTAGCACAGATACGCAGTATTTT
TRBV19,.,TRBJ2-1,TRBD1,CASSILQGAGGNEQFF,TGTGCCAGTAGTATACTCCAGGGGGCCGGGGGAAATGAGCAGTTCTTC
TRBV30,.,TRBJ2-7,.,CACPGAGKHEQYF,TGTGCCTGCCCCGGGGCAGGGAAGCACGAGCAGTACTTC
TRBV15,few,TRBJ1-5,.,CATSRAAGGNQPQHF,TGTGCCACCAGCAGAGCGGCAGGGGGCAATCAGCCCCAGCATTTT
TRBV2,.,TRBJ1-3,.,CASRGAGNTIYF,TGTGCCAGCAGGGGAGCTGGAAACACCATATATTTT